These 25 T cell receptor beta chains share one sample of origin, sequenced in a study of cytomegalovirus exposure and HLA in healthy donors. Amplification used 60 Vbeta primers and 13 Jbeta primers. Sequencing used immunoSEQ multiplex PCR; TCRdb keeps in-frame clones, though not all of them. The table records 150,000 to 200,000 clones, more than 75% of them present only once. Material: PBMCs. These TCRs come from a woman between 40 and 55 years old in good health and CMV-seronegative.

CDR3 amino acids: CASSLMTGTNEKLFF. CDR3 DNA: TGCGCCAGCAGCTTAATGACAGGCACTAATGAAAAACTGTTTTTT. The chain employs TRBV5-1 and TRBJ1-4; TRBD1 is a possible D gene (6 bases). Germline CDR1 SGHRS, CDR2 YFSETQ. Trimming left V 2 bases short and J 2 bases short, with 10 bases between. The CDR3 is 15 residues long.

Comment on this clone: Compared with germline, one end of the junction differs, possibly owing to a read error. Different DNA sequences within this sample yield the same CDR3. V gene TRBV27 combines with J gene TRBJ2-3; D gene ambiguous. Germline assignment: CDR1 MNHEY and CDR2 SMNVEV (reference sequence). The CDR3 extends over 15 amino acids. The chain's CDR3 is CATSLELSSTDTQYF. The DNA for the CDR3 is TGTGCCACCTCCCTTGAATTGAGTAGCACGGATACGCAGTATTTT.

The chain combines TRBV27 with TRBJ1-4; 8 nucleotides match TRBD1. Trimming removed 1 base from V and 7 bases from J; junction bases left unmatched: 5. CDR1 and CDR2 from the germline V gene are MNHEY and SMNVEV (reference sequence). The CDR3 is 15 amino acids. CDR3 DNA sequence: TGTGCCAGCAGTTTATGGGGACAGGAGGGTGAAAAACTGTTTTTT. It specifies CASSLWGQEGEKLFF. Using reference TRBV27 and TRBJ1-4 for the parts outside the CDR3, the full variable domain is EAQVTQNPRYLITVTGKKLTVTCSQNMNHEYMSWYRQDPGLGLRQIYYSMNVEVTDKGDVPEGYKVSRKEKRNFPLILESPSPNQTSLYFCASSLWGQEGEKLFFGSGTQLSVL.

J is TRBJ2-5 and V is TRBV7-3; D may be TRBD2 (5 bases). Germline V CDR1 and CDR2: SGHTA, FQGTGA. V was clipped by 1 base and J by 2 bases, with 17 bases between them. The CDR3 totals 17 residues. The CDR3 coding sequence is TGTGCCAGCAGCTTAAATGGAGGCGCGGACTCACAAGAGACCCAGTACTTC. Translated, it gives CASSLNGGADSQETQYF. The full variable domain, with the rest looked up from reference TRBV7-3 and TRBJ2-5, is GAGVSQTPSNKVTEKGKYVELRCDPISGHTALYWYRQSLGQGPEFLIYFQGTGAADDSGLPNDRFFAVRPEGSVSTLKIQRTERGDSAVYLCASSLNGGADSQETQYFGPGTRLLVL.

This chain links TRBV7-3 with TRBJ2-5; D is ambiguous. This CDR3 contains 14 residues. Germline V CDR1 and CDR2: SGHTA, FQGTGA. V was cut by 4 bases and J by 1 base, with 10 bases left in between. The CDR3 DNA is TGTGCCAGCAGCTCTACAGACCTCCAAGAGACCCAGTACTTC. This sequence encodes CASSSTDLQETQYF. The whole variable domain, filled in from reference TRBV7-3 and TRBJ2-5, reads GAGVSQTPSNKVTEKGKYVELRCDPISGHTALYWYRQSLGQGPEFLIYFQGTGAADDSGLPNDRFFAVRPEGSVSTLKIQRTERGDSAVYLCASSSTDLQETQYFGPGTRLLVL.

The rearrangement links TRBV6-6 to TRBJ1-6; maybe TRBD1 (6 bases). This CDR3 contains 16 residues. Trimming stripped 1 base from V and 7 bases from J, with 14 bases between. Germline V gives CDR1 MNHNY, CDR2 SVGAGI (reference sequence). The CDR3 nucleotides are TGTGCCAGCAGTTACTTCCGGACAGACCTAAATTCACCCCTCCACTTT. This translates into CASSYFRTDLNSPLHF.

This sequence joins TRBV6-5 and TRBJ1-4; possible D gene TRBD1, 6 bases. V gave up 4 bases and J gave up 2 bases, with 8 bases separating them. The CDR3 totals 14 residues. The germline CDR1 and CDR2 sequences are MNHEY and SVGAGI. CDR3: CASSLGQTNEKLFF. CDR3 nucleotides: TGTGCCAGCAGTTTAGGACAGACTAATGAAAAACTGTTTTTT.

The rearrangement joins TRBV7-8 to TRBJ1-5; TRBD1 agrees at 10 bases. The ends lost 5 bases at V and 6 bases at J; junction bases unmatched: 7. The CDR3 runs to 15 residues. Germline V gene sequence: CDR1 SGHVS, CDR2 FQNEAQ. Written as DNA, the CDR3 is TGTGCCAGCAGCCCGGGGACAGGGGAGGCTCAGCCCCAGCATTTT. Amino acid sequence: CASSPGTGEAQPQHF.

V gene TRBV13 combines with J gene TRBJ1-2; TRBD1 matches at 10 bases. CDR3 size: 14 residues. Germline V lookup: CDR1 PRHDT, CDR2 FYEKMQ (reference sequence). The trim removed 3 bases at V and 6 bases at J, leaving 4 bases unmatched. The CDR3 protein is CASSFRDRGHGYTF. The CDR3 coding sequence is TGTGCCAGCAGCTTCCGGGACAGGGGCCATGGCTACACCTTC. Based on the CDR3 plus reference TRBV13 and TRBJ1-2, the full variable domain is AAGVIQSPRHLIKEKRETATLKCYPIPRHDTVYWYQQGPGQDPQFLISFYEKMQSDKGSIPDRFSAQQFSDYHSELNMSSLELGDSALYFCASSFRDRGHGYTFGSGTRLTVV.

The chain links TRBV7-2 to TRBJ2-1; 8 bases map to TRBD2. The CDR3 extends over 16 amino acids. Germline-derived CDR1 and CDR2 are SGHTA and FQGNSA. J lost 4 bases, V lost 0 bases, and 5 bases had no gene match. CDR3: CASSLARLAGYNEQFF. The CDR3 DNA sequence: TGTGCCAGCAGCTTAGCGAGGCTAGCGGGTTACAATGAGCAGTTCTTC.

The CDR3 DNA reads TGTGCCAGCAGCAGGGGACACTCCCCCTTATGTCGTGGTCAGCCCCAGCATTTT. Protein sequence: CASSRGHSPLCRGQPQHF. This sequence joins TRBV21-1 and TRBJ1-5; the table's D call of TRBD1 was not tested on the DNA. TRBV21-1 corresponds to a pseudogene. This CDR3 spans 18 amino acids.

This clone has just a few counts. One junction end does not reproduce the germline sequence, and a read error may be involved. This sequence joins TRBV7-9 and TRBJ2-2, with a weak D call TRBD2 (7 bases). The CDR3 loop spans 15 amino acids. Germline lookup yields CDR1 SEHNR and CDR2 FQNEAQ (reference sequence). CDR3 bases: TGTTCCAGCAGCTCCAACAGGGAGGGGACCGGGGAGCTGTTTTTT. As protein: CSSSSNREGTGELFF.

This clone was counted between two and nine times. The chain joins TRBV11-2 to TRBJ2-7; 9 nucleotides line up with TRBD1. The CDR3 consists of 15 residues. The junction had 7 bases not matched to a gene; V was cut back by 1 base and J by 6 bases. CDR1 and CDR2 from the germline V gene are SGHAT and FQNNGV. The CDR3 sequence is CASSLGRDRDREQYF. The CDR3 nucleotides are TGTGCCAGCAGCTTAGGGCGGGACAGGGACCGCGAGCAGTACTTC.

The DNA of the CDR3 is TGTGCCAGCAGCCCGCGCGGGGGAGGGGAGAGTCAAGAGACCCAGTACTTC. Translated, it gives CASSPRGGGESQETQYF. The V call is TRBV7-6, the J call TRBJ2-5; 7 bases map to TRBD2. CDR3 length: 17 residues. Trimming removed 5 bases from V and 2 bases from J; junction bases left unmatched: 14. CDR1 is SGHVS and CDR2 is FNYEAQ in the germline V gene.

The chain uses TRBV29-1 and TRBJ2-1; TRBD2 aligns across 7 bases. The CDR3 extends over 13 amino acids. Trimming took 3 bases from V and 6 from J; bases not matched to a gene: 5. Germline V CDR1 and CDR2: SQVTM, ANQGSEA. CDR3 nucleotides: TGCAGCGTTGATGTGATAGCGGGCAATGAGCAGTTCTTC. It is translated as CSVDVIAGNEQFF.

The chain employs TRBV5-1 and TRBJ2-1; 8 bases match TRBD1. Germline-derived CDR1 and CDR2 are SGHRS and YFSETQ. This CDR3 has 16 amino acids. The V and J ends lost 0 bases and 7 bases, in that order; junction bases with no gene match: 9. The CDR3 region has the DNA TGCGCCAGCAGCTTGGGTGTCGGACAGGGCGGGAATGAGCAGTTCTTC. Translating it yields CASSLGVGQGGNEQFF.

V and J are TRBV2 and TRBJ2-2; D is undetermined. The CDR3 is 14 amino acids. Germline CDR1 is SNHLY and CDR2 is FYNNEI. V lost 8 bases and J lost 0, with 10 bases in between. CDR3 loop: CASALASNTGELFF. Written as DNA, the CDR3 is TGTGCCAGCGCTCTGGCATCGAACACCGGGGAGCTGTTTTTT.

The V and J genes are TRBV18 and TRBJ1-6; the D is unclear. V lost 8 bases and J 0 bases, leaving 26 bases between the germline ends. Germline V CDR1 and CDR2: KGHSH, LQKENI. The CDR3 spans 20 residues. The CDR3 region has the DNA TGTGCCAGCCCGAGCACCGATGACGGACTAGCGAGCTCCTATAATTCACCCCTCCACTTT. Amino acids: CASPSTDDGLASSYNSPLHF. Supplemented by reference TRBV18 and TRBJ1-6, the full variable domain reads NAGVMQNPRHLVRRRGQEARLRCSPMKGHSHVYWYRQLPEEGLKFMVYLQKENIIDESGMPKERFSAEFPKEGPSILRIQQVVRGDSAAYFCASPSTDDGLASSYNSPLHFGNGTRLTVT.

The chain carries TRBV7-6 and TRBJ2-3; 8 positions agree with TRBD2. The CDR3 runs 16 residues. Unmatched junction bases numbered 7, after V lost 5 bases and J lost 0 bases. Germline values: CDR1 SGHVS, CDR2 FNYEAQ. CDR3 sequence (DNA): TGTGCCAGCAGCCCCGCGGGGGGCACTAGCACAGATACGCAGTATTTT. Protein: CASSPAGGTSTDTQYF.

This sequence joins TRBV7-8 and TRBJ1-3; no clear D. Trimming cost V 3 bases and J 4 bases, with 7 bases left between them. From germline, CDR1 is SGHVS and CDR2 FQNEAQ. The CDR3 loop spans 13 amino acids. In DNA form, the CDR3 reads TGTGCCAGCAGCTTTGGCATAGGAAACACCATATATTTT. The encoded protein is CASSFGIGNTIYF.

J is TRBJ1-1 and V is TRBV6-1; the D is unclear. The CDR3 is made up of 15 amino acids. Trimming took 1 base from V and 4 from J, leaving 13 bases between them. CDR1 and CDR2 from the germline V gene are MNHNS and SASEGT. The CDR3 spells CASSEVEGWATEAFF. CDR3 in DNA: TGTGCCAGCAGTGAAGTTGAGGGTTGGGCCACTGAAGCTTTCTTT.

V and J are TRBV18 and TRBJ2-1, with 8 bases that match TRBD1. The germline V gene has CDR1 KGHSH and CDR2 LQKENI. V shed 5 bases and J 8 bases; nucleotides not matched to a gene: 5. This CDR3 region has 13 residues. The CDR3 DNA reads TGTGCCAGCTCAGCGGACAGGGTCCATGAGCAGTTCTTC. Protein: CASSADRVHEQFF.

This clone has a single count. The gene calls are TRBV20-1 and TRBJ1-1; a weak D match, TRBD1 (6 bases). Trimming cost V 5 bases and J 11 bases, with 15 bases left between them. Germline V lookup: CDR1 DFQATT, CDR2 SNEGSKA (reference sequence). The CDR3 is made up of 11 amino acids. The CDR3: CSAEDRSKAFF. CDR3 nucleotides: TGCAGTGCTGAAGACAGGTCGAAGGCTTTCTTT.

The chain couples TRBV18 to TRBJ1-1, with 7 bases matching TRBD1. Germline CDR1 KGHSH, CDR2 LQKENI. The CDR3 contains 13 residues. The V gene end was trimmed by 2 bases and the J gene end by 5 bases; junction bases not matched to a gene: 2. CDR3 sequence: CASSPDRVTEAFF. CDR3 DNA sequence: TGTGCCAGCTCACCAGACAGGGTAACTGAAGCTTTCTTT.

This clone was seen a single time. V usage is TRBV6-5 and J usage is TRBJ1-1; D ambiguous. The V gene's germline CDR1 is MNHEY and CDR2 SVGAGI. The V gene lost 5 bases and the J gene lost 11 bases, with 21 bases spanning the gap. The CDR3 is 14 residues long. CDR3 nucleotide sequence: TGTGCCAGCAGTGAAATGACGGAGTTCGGAAGGGCTTTCTTT. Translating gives CASSEMTEFGRAFF.